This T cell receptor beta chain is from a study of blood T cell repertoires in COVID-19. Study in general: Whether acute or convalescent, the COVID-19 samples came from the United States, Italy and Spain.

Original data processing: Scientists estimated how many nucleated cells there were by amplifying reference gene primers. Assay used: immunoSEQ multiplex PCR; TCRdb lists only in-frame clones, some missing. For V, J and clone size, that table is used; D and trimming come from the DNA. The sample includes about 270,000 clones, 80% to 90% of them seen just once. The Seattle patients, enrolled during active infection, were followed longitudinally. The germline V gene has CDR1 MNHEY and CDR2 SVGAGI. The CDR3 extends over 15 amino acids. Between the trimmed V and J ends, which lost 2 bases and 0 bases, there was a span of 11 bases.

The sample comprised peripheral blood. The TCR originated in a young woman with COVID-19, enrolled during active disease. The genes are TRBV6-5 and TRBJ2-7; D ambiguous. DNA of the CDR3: TGTGCCAGCAGTTACGGCAGACTCTACTCCTACGAGCAGTACTTC. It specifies CASSYGRLYSYEQYF.